One and the same sample provided the 21 T cell receptor beta chains below, sequenced in a study of blood T cell repertoires in COVID-19. Some clones are missing from TCRdb's copy, which holds only in-frame ones; the method was immunoSEQ multiplex PCR. This table holds fewer than 200,000 clones, 89% found once. Sequencing was carried out using peripheral blood. The source of these receptors is a man aged 18 to 29 who had recovered from COVID-19.

The chain employs TRBV19 and TRBJ2-3; D unresolved. CDR1 is LNHDA, CDR2 SQIVND, per germline (reference sequence). The V gene lost 5 bases and the J gene lost 0 bases, with 18 bases spanning the gap. The CDR3 covers 17 residues. As DNA, the CDR3 is TGTGCCAGTAGTCCGAACTTCATGGGCGCTAGCACAGATACGCAGTATTTT. Amino acid sequence: CASSPNFMGASTDTQYF.

This chain links TRBV12-3 or TRBV12-4 with TRBJ1-4; D is possibly TRBD1 (5 bases). This CDR3 has 12 residues. Trimming took off 8 bases at V and 11 bases at J, with 15 bases between the two ends. CDR3 region: CASSFRESKLFF. DNA for the CDR3: TGTGCCAGCTCGTTCAGGGAAAGCAAACTGTTTTTT.

This sequence joins TRBV27 and TRBJ2-3; 10 nucleotides line up with TRBD2. CDR3 length: 15 amino acids. The ends lost 8 bases at V and 3 bases at J; junction bases unmatched: 8. The germline V gene has CDR1 MNHEY and CDR2 SMNVEV (reference sequence). The CDR3: CASLRASGSTDTQYF. DNA for the CDR3: TGTGCCAGCCTCCGGGCTAGCGGGAGTACAGATACGCAGTATTTT.

This sequence joins TRBV7-9 and TRBJ1-1; D is undetermined. CDR1 and CDR2 (germline): SEHNR, FQNEAQ (reference sequence). CDR3 length: 15 amino acids. The V and J ends lost 8 bases and 1 base respectively, with 17 bases between them. The CDR3 loop is CASGSQFLSNTEAFF. CDR3 bases: TGTGCCAGCGGGTCACAGTTCCTATCGAACACTGAAGCTTTCTTT.

CDR3 in amino acids: CSAGPSGGYTF. CDR3 nucleotides: TGCAGTGCGGGGCCCAGTGGAGGCTACACCTTC. The genes are TRBV20-1 and TRBJ1-2; weak D call: TRBD1 (5 bases). This CDR3 is 11 amino acids long. Trimming pared 6 bases from V and 8 bases from J, leaving 13 bases between. CDR1 is DFQATT and CDR2 is SNEGSKA in the germline V gene (reference sequence).

With regard to this clone: The sample carries other DNA sequences with the same CDR3. The CDR3 reads CASSLDRVQETQYF. The DNA for the CDR3 is TGTGCCAGCAGCTTGGACAGAGTCCAAGAGACCCAGTACTTC. This chain uses TRBV6-5 with TRBJ2-5; the D gene is possibly TRBD1 (6 bases). Per germline, CDR1 MNHEY and CDR2 SVGAGI. The CDR3 covers 14 residues. Deletions cut 6 bases from V and 1 base from J, with 12 bases between.

The J gene is TRBJ2-2, the V gene TRBV5-1, with 8 bases fitting TRBD2. The CDR3 totals 15 residues. J was trimmed by 4 bases and V by 3 bases; bases with no gene match: 5. The germline gives CDR1 SGHRS, CDR2 YFSETQ. CDR3 in DNA: TGCGCCAGCAGCTCCACTAGCGGAGTCACCGGGGAGCTGTTTTTT. Amino acids: CASSSTSGVTGELFF.

This chain joins TRBV10-3 and TRBJ1-5, with 7 bases lining up with TRBD1. CDR3 length: 14 amino acids. Looked up from germline, CDR1 is ENHRY and CDR2 is SYGVKD. Germline trimming cut 6 bases from V and 5 bases from J; bases unmatched to any gene: 7. CDR3 residues: CAISRQGRDQPQHF. In DNA form, the CDR3 reads TGTGCCATCAGCCGACAGGGAAGGGATCAGCCCCAGCATTTT.

The genes are TRBV5-6 and TRBJ2-2; 9 bases are a match to TRBD1. V shed 3 bases and J 6 bases; nucleotides not matched to a gene: 0. The CDR3 runs to 13 residues. Germline CDR1 SGHDT, CDR2 YYEEEE. CDR3 amino acids: CASSWDRAGELFF. CDR3 sequence (DNA): TGTGCCAGCAGCTGGGACAGGGCCGGGGAGCTGTTTTTT.

The chain links TRBV10-3 to TRBJ1-5; D gene ambiguous. The germline V and J ends were trimmed by 7 bases and 4 bases, with 11 bases remaining between them. Germline V gene sequence: CDR1 ENHRY, CDR2 SYGVKD. This CDR3 spans 13 amino acids. CDR3 sequence reads: CAIKNQVNQPQHF. In DNA, the CDR3 is TGTGCCATCAAAAACCAGGTTAATCAGCCCCAGCATTTT.

The rearrangement links TRBV28 to TRBJ1-2, with 7 nucleotides matching TRBD1. In germline, CDR1 is MDHEN, CDR2 SYDVKM. V gave up 5 bases and J gave up 10 bases; unmatched junction bases: 4. The CDR3 extends over 11 amino acids. The CDR3 region has the DNA TGTGCCAGCAGTATGGACAGGTACTACACCTTC. Protein product: CASSMDRYYTF.

The J gene is TRBJ1-5, the V gene TRBV24-1, with D possibly matching TRBD1 (6 bases). This CDR3 spans 12 amino acids. The V gene lost 3 bases and the J gene lost 7 bases, with 6 bases spanning the gap. Germline V CDR1 and CDR2: KGHDR, SFDVKD. The CDR3 spells CATSDQGQPQHF. In nucleotides, the CDR3 is TGTGCCACCAGTGATCAGGGGCAGCCCCAGCATTTT.

This clone occurred a few times. The CDR3 loop reads CAWSVGGGNQPQHF. CDR3 nucleotide sequence: TGTGCCTGGAGTGTAGGGGGGGGCAATCAGCCCCAGCATTTT. The chain recombines TRBV30 with TRBJ1-5; D perhaps matches TRBD1 (6 bases). Trimming took off 0 bases at V and 2 bases at J, with 8 bases between the two ends. Germline values: CDR1 GTSNPN, CDR2 SVGIG (reference sequence). The CDR3 contains 14 residues.

This clone has just a few counts. The chain has TRBV27 and TRBJ1-1; possible D gene TRBD1, 5 bases. The CDR3 spans 16 residues. CDR1 is MNHEY and CDR2 is SMNVEV in the germline V gene (reference sequence). Trimming took 0 bases from V and 3 from J, leaving 14 bases between them. CDR3 sequence reads: CASSLSGQGWDTEAFF. The CDR3 bases are TGTGCCAGCAGTTTATCCGGTCAGGGATGGGACACTGAAGCTTTCTTT.

This chain joins TRBV19 and TRBJ2-7; the D gene is possibly TRBD2 (5 bases). Trimming shortened V by 0 bases and J by 6 bases, and 18 bases separated the two germline ends. The germline CDR1 and CDR2 sequences are LNHDA and SQIVND (reference sequence). The CDR3 loop spans 16 amino acids. Here the CDR3 DNA reads TGTGCCAGTAGTATAGATCGAAGACCTGGAGGAGGCGAGCAGTACTTC. Protein sequence: CASSIDRRPGGGEQYF. The variable domain in full, completed from reference TRBV19 and TRBJ2-7, reads DGGITQSPKYLFRKEGQNVTLSCEQNLNHDAMYWYRQDPGQGLRLIYYSQIVNDFQKGDIAEGYSVSREKKESFPLTVTSAQKNPTAFYLCASSIDRRPGGGEQYFGPGTRLTVT.

The V gene is TRBV9, the J gene TRBJ2-7, with 9 positions matching TRBD1. Germline V gene sequence: CDR1 SGDLS, CDR2 YYNGEE. The CDR3 is made up of 15 amino acids. The junction had 7 bases not matched to a gene; V was cut back by 0 bases and J by 6 bases. DNA of the CDR3: TGTGCCAGCAGCGTAGGGGACAGGGAATCAGGCGAGCAGTACTTC. It yields the protein CASSVGDRESGEQYF.

The rearrangement links TRBV6-6 to TRBJ2-7; 7 bases map to TRBD1. Trimming at V came to 6 bases and at J to 2 bases, leaving 10 bases not matched to a gene. Germline V gene lookup returns CDR1 MNHNY and CDR2 SVGAGI (reference sequence). CDR3 length: 15 residues. CDR3 loop: CASRPLDRSPYEQYF. CDR3 coding DNA: TGTGCCAGCAGACCTTTGGACAGGAGCCCCTACGAGCAGTACTTC.

The chain carries TRBV9 and TRBJ1-1, with D tentatively TRBD1 (6 bases). Between the trimmed V and J ends, which lost 0 bases and 1 base, there was a span of 19 bases. CDR1 is SGDLS and CDR2 is YYNGEE in the germline V gene. This CDR3 region has 18 residues. This CDR3 reads CASSVGTAPTSGNTEAFF. The CDR3 DNA reads as TGTGCCAGCAGCGTAGGGACAGCCCCAACGTCCGGGAACACTGAAGCTTTCTTT.

The chain uses TRBV12-5 and TRBJ2-3, with 8 bases fitting TRBD1. CDR1 is LGHNT and CDR2 is FRNRAP in the germline V gene. There are 19 residues in the CDR3. Trimming cost V 0 bases and J 0 bases; bases outside gene matches: 11. The CDR3 sequence: CASGLVNLLRTGSTDTQYF. The CDR3 DNA sequence: TGTGCTAGTGGTTTGGTTAACCTACTCCGGACAGGGAGCACAGATACGCAGTATTTT.

This chain connects TRBV18 to TRBJ2-7; D may be TRBD1 (6 bases). Per the germline V gene, CDR1 is KGHSH and CDR2 is LQKENI. The CDR3 has 16 residues. The ends were cut back, 4 bases at V and 0 bases at J, with 16 bases in the middle. The CDR3 DNA sequence: TGTGCCAGCTCACTACAGGGCCCTAGGAGCTCCTACGAGCAGTACTTC. This codes for CASSLQGPRSSYEQYF.

The chain links TRBV5-1 to TRBJ2-7, with TRBD1 identical over 10 bases. J was trimmed by 3 bases and V by 3 bases; bases with no gene match: 3. Germline V gene lookup returns CDR1 SGHRS and CDR2 YFSETQ. This CDR3 has 14 residues. For the CDR3, the DNA is TGCGCCAGCAGCTCCGGGACAGGGGTCTACGAGCAGTACTTC. Translating gives CASSSGTGVYEQYF.